This record looks at one T cell receptor (beta chain) sequence and its context. Everyone who took part was about 18 to 90 years old, and they came from about two dozen US areas. The data are from a study of blood T cell repertoires in COVID-19. For the study at large: Samples representing acute and convalescent COVID-19 were sourced from the United States, Italy and Spain.

Trimming at V came to 1 base and at J to 5 bases, leaving 19 bases not matched to a gene. The CDR3 contains 20 residues. CDR1 and CDR2 from the germline V gene are MGHRA and YSYEKL. The authors' processing: Amplified reference gene primers provided the basis for estimating nucleated cell counts. The method was immunoSEQ multiplex PCR; TCRdb's version includes in-frame clones alone and lacks a portion of them. V, J and clone size are taken as reported in that table, and D and trimming were inferred from the DNA itself. Of a few hundred thousand clones in the sample, more than 75% were seen once. The chain uses TRBV4-1 and TRBJ2-5, with 10 positions matching TRBD2. The sequenced sample consisted of PBMCs or T cells enriched from blood (not recorded which). The source of this sequence is a woman aged 18-35 years who had recovered from COVID-19. The DNA for the CDR3 is TGCGCCAGCAGCCAAGTGGTTGTCGGGGCTAGCGGGGGCCCGGGGGAGACCCAGTACTTC. Protein: CASSQVVVGASGGPGETQYF.